This T cell receptor beta chain was recorded in a study of blood T cell repertoires in COVID-19. Study summary: The analysed material was cDNA or gDNA that came from T cells, B-cell-depleted T cells, or PBMCs.

Original processing notes: Amplification with reference gene primers provided the estimates of nucleated cell counts. Clones were read by immunoSEQ multiplex PCR, and TCRdb kept only the in-frame ones, dropping some. That table supplies the V and J calls and clone size; D and trimming were determined from the DNA. Of roughly 260,000 clones listed, approximately 86% were seen once; the top ten hold about 9.2%. V gave up 0 bases and J gave up 2 bases, with 8 bases separating them. CDR3 length: 15 residues. Looked up from germline, CDR1 is SGDLS and CDR2 is YYNGEE. The J gene is TRBJ2-2, the V gene TRBV9; D not resolved. The sample taken for sequencing was peripheral blood. This clonotype originated in a man aged 35-49 years who had recovered from COVID-19. CDR3 amino acids: CASSVVPTNTGELFF. The CDR3 bases are TGTGCCAGCAGCGTAGTTCCTACTAACACCGGGGAGCTGTTTTTT. The complete variable domain, with remaining parts taken from reference TRBV9 and TRBJ2-2, reads DSGVTQTPKHLITATGQRVTLRCSPRSGDLSVYWYQQSLDQGLQFLIQYYNGEERAKGNILERFSAQQFPDLHSELNLSSLELGDSALYFCASSVVPTNTGELFFGEGSRLTVL.